This TCR beta chain was identified in a study of CD8+CD57+ T cells in acquired aplastic anemia. In germline, CDR1 is SEHNR, CDR2 FQNEAQ (reference sequence). The CDR3 consists of 18 residues. It was genomic DNA that served as the template for profiling TCR beta VDJ and CDR3. In TCRdb, the reads were re-called with MiXCR into one record per CDR3 protein. The data contain over 150,000 distinct CDR3 sequences, 54% of them singletons. Turning to this clonotype: The junction shows a germline mismatch at one end, possibly a read error.

The clonotype was recovered from a human donor in good health, serving as a control. This sequence joins TRBV7-9 and TRBJ2-1; 9 bases map to TRBD2. The specimen was sorted CD4+, CD8+, or CD8+CD57+ T cells (not recorded which) from PBMCs. CDR3: CASSREGVGAGGNNEQFF. CDR3 in DNA: TGCGCCAGCAGCCGCGAGGGGGTTGGCGCGGGGGGGAACAATGAGCAGTTCTTC.